This T cell receptor beta chain stems from a study of T cell changes during pregnancy in multiple sclerosis (dated by TCRdb to about 2019). About the investigation overall: Changes in the T cell repertoire over the course of pregnancy were examined in this study in women with multiple sclerosis.

With respect to this clone: Its antigen target is currently unknown. An end of the junction differs from the germline gene, which may be a read error.

Taken from the germline V gene, the CDR1 and CDR2 loops are SNHLY and FYNNEI. Counted from cysteine to phenylalanine, this CDR3 has 12 amino acids. CDR3 DNA is the only sequence kept; it has 36 bases, read in frame from the first base. Libraries were built with the immunoSEQ multiplex PCR assay. Not all clones reach the TCRdb copy of this immuneACCESS table, which keeps in-frame sequences only. Checked studies attribute under half of the gap to unresolved V genes and leave the rest unexplained. This sample gives around 88,000 clones in total; 85% to 95% of them show up just once. The ten largest account for over 2% of the sample.

This chain is built from TRBV2 and TRBJ2-1; 8 central nucleotides agree with TRBD2. The material was peripheral blood, obtained in the first trimester of pregnancy. The sequence was obtained from a female donor with multiple sclerosis, enrolled in a pregnancy study. The CDR3 reads CASSGGAPTGIF. DNA sequence: TGTGCCAGCAGCGGGGGGGCCCCCACCGGGATCTTC.